This TCR beta chain comes out of a study of T cells in Graves' hyperthyroidism and ophthalmopathy. The CDR3 runs 15 residues. The germline V gene has CDR1 SEHNR and CDR2 FQNEAQ (reference sequence). With V trimmed by 4 bases and J by 1 base, 3 bases remained unmatched. This clonotype was detected only a few times. Exclusion criteria comprised uncontrolled infection, other autoimmune disease, pregnancy or lactation. Based on clinical symptoms, serum thyroxine and TRAb, thyroid ultrasound and orbital computed tomography, diagnoses were reached. The study collected blood at first hyperthyroidism diagnosis, before any ophthalmopathy symptoms arose. Source material for PBMCs was about 10 ml fresh peripheral blood. RNA transcripts provided the source from which TCR beta CDR3 regions were amplified. In the first-round RT-PCR of the TCR CDR3, the HTBI primer set was used. TCRdb processed the multiplex PCR reads anew with MiXCR; each CDR3 protein has one entry. The sample consists of over 700,000 distinct CDR3 sequences, around 20% of them appearing once.

Material: blood. V gene TRBV7-9 combines with J gene TRBJ2-2, with TRBD2 matching over 7 bases. The sequence came from a woman between 50 and 59 years old with Graves' hyperthyroidism that later progressed to Graves' ophthalmopathy. The CDR3 loop is CASSWLAENTGELFF. CDR3 coding DNA: TGTGCCAGCAGCTGGCTAGCGGAGAACACCGGGGAGCTGTTTTTT. Filled out from reference TRBV7-9 and TRBJ2-2, the complete variable domain reads DTGVSQNPRHKITKRGQNVTFRCDPISEHNRLYWYRQTLGQGPEFLTYFQNEAQLEKSRLLSDRFSAERPKGSFSTLEIQRTEQGDSAMYLCASSWLAENTGELFFGEGSRLTVL.